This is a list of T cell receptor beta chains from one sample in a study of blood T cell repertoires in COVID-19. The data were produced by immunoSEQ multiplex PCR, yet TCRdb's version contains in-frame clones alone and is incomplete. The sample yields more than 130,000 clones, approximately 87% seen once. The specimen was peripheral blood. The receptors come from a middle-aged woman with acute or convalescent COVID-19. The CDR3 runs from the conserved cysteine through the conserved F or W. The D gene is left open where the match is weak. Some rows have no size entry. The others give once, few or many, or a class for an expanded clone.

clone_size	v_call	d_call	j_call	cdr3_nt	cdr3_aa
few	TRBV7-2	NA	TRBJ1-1	TGTGCCAGCAGCAGCACCCTCGTGAACACTGAAGCTTTCTTT	CASSSTLVNTEAFF
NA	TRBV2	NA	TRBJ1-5	TGTGCCAGCAGTGAGGGGAGGGGGACACGCCAGCCCCAGCATTTT	CASSEGRGTRQPQHF
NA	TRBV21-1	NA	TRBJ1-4	TGTCCCGGGGGGAGCGACGGTGAAAAACTGTTTTTT	CPGGSDGEKLFF
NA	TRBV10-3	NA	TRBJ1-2	TGTGCCATCAGTGAGTCGGGAGGGAACTATGGCTACACCTTC	CAISESGGNYGYTF
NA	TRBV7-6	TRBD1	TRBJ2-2	TGTGCCAGCAGCTTGAGGGACAGGGAGGACACCGGGGAGCTGTTTTTT	CASSLRDREDTGELFF
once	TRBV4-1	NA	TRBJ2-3	TGCGCCAGCAGCGACAGAGTTACAGATACGCAGTATTTT	CASSDRVTDTQYF
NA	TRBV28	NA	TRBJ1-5	TGTGCCAGCAGGGGAGGGGTTTGGAATCAGCCCCAGCATTTT	CASRGGVWNQPQHF
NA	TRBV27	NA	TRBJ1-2	TGTGCCAGCAGTTTTGACAACCTCTATGGCTACACCTTC	CASSFDNLYGYTF
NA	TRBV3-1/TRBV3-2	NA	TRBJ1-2	TGTGCCAGCAGCCGAGTCGATGCCACGAATGGCTACACCTTC	CASSRVDATNGYTF
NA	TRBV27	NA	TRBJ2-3	TGTGCCAGCAGTTTAAAAGAGGGAACAGATACGCAGTATTTT	CASSLKEGTDTQYF
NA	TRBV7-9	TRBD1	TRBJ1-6	TGTGCCAGCAGCCCGAGTGGGACAGCTTCACCCCTCCACTTT	CASSPSGTASPLHF
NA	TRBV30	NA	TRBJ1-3	TGTGCCTGGAGTCTCACAGGGAGCTCTGGAAACACCATATATTTT	CAWSLTGSSGNTIYF
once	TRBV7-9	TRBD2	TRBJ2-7	TGTGCCAGCAGCCCCCGGACTAGCGGGAAGGGTGAGCAGTACTTC	CASSPRTSGKGEQYF
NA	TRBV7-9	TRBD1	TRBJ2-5	TGTGCCAGCAGCTTACTCCCGGGACAGGGAAAAGAGACCCAGTACTTC	CASSLLPGQGKETQYF
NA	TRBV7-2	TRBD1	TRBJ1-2	TGTGCCAGCAGCCCCGGACAGGGGAAGCATGGCTACACCTTC	CASSPGQGKHGYTF
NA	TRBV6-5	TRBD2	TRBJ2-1	TGTGCCAGCAGTTACTGGGAGGGTGAGCAGTTCTTC	CASSYWEGEQFF
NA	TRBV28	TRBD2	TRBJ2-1	TGTGCCAGCAGTTTATTTCCCGCTAGCGGGGGGAATAATGAGCAGTTCTTC	CASSLFPASGGNNEQFF
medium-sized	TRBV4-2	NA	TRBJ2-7	TGTGCCAGCAGCCAACCCATTAGCGGCTATGTCTACGAGCAGTACTTC	CASSQPISGYVYEQYF
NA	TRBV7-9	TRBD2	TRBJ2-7	TGTGCCAGCAGTGGGGAGGGCACTCTGAAGAACTACGAGCAGTACTTC	CASSGEGTLKNYEQYF
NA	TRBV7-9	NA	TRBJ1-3	TGTGCCAGCAGCTTCGCTAGCCAGGGGTTTGGAAACACCATATATTTT	CASSFASQGFGNTIYF
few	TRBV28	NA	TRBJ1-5	TGTGCCAGCATCGCAGCAGGGGCTCTTCAGCCCCAGCATTTT	CASIAAGALQPQHF
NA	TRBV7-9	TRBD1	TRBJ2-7	TGTGCCAGCACGTCACCGGGACAGGGGGCCTACGAGCAGTACTTC	CASTSPGQGAYEQYF
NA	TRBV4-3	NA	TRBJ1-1	TGCGCCAGCAGCCAAGTCTTCATCCGTACTCCTGAAGCTTTCTTT	CASSQVFIRTPEAFF
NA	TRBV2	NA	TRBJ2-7	TGTGCCAGCAGTGATAACGAGCAGTACTTC	CASSDNEQYF
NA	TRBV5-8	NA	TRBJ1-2	TGTGCCAGCAGGGGAACAGGGTTGGGAGGCTACACCTTC	CASRGTGLGGYTF
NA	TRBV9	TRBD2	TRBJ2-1	TGTGCCAGCAGCCCCCGACTAGCGGGAGGCCACAATGAGCAGTTCTTC	CASSPRLAGGHNEQFF
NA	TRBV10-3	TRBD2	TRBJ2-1	TGTGCCATCAGTGAGGGGGGAGGGACCGCCTCGCTCTTC	CAISEGGGTASLF
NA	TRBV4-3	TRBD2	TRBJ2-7	TGCGCCAGCAGCCAAGATCGACTAGCGGGAGACTCCGAGCAGTACTTC	CASSQDRLAGDSEQYF
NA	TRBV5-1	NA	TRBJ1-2	TGCGCCAGCAGCTTGGGTCTTGGACTGCTAGGTAATGGCTACACCTTC	CASSLGLGLLGNGYTF
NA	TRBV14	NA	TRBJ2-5	TGTGCCAGCAGCCAAGAACTGAATCAAGAGACCCAGTACTTC	CASSQELNQETQYF
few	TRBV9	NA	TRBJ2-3	TGTGCCAGCAGCTCACCACCGGGACTAGATACGCAGTATTTT	CASSSPPGLDTQYF
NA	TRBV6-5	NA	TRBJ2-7	TGTGCCACCCATAATGGCTTCTCCTACGAGCAGTACTTC	CATHNGFSYEQYF
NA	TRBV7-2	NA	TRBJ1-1	TGTGCCAGCAGCCCCAGTGTGGAAGCTTTCTTT	CASSPSVEAFF
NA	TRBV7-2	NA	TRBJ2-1	TGTGCCAGCAGCTTAGGTCGGGCGGGGAGGAATGAGCAGTTCTTC	CASSLGRAGRNEQFF
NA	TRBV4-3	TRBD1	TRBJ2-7	TGCGCCAGCAGCCCCCGACAGGGGGATTACGAGCAGTACTTC	CASSPRQGDYEQYF
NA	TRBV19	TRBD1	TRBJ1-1	TGTGCCAGTAGTCCGGGACAGGGGGCGACTGAAGCTTTCTTT	CASSPGQGATEAFF
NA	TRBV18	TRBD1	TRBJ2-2	TGTGCCACCTTACCAAGACAGGGGCCTAACACCGAGGAGCTGTTTTTT	CATLPRQGPNTEELFF
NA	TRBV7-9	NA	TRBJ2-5	TGTGCCAGCAGCCCGCTGACAGTCTACATCCAAGAGACCCAGTACTTC	CASSPLTVYIQETQYF
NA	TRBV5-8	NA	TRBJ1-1	TGTGCCAGCAGCTTTAGGGACACAAACACTGAAGCTTTCTTT	CASSFRDTNTEAFF
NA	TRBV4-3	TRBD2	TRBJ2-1	TGCGCCAGCAGCCAAGGGGCACTAGCGGGAGTGAATGAGCAGTTCTTC	CASSQGALAGVNEQFF
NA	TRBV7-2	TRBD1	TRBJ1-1	TGTGCCAGCAGCTTAGGGACAGGGCAGGTTTACACTGAAGCTTTCTTT	CASSLGTGQVYTEAFF
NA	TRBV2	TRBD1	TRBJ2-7	TGTGCCAGCAGACAGGGGGCCTACGAGCAGTACTTC	CASRQGAYEQYF
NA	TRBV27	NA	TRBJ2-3	TGTGCCAGCAGCCCTCTCGGACAGCCTAGCACAGATACGCAGTATTTT	CASSPLGQPSTDTQYF
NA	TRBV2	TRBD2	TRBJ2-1	TGTGCCAGCAGTGAAGTGCTGGGAGGGTACAATGAGCAGTTCTTC	CASSEVLGGYNEQFF
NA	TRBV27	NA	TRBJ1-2	TGTGCCAGCAGTTTCTCGATGCGGGGGGGTGGCTACACCTTC	CASSFSMRGGGYTF
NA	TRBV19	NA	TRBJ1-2	TGTGCCAGTAGTATCACCAGGGGAGATGGCTACACCTTC	CASSITRGDGYTF
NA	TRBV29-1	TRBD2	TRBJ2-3	TGCAGCGTCTCACGGGGGGTCCCAGATACGCAGTATTTT	CSVSRGVPDTQYF
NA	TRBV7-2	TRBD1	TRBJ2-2	TGTGCCAGCAGCTTGACAGGGGGCCCCGGGGAGCTGTTTTTT	CASSLTGGPGELFF
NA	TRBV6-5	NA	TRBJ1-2	TGTGCCAGCAGTCGGGACATTACTGGCTACACCTTC	CASSRDITGYTF
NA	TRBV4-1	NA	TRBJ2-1	TGCGCCAGCAGCCACCCCGGGACACTAAACAATGAGCAGTTCTTC	CASSHPGTLNNEQFF
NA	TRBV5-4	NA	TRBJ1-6	TGTGCCAGCAGCTTGGTAGGGGATACCACTCCCCACTTT	CASSLVGDTTPHF
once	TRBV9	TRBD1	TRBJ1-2	TGTGCCAGCAGCGTAGATAGGACAGGTTCACACTATGGCTACACCTTC	CASSVDRTGSHYGYTF
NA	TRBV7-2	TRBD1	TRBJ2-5	TGTGCCAGCAGCTTAAGGGCAGGACAGGCGCAAGAGACCCAGTACTTC	CASSLRAGQAQETQYF
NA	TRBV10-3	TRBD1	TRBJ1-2	TGTGCCATCACCCCGGACAGGGATGGCTACACCTTC	CAITPDRDGYTF
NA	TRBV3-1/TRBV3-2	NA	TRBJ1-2	TGTGCCAGCAGCCTTACGTGGAGGGTAGGCTATGGCTACACCTTC	CASSLTWRVGYGYTF